The clone carrying this T cell receptor (beta chain) was counted between two and nine times. These data are taken from a study of tumor-infiltrating lymphocytes in oesophageal squamous cell carcinoma. TCRdb ran MiXCR on the PCR reads and lists one entry per CDR3 protein. This table holds about 12,000 distinct CDR3 sequences, 50% to 60% found once. Trimming removed 7 bases from V and 7 bases from J, with 19 bases in between. This CDR3 comprises 14 residues. Germline V gene lookup returns CDR1 MNHGY and CDR2 SAAAGT. The sequence came from a female donor with esophageal squamous cell carcinoma. Sequencing was done on a sample of esophageal tumor tissue. The rearrangement uses TRBV6-8 and TRBJ1-2; D might be TRBD1 (6 bases). The CDR3 is CASTLRGGGLGYTF. CDR3 nucleotide sequence: TGTGCCAGCACCCTAAGGGGGGGAGGCCTTGGCTACACCTTC.